The present TCR beta chain was sequenced within a study of blood T cell repertoires in COVID-19. Turning to the study itself: Nucleic acid was either cDNA or gDNA, and it came from T cells, B-cell-depleted T cells, or PBMCs.

Sequencing was performed with immunoSEQ multiplex PCR; in TCRdb, only in-frame clones are kept and a portion is missing. The repertoire consists of fewer than 300,000 clones, with more than 75% occurring once and the leading ten covering about 1%. The V segment lost 6 bases and the J segment 4 bases; nucleotides outside the gene matches: 23. Per the germline V gene, CDR1 is MNHNY and CDR2 is SVGAGI (reference sequence). The CDR3 runs 20 residues. This clonotype was obtained from a woman between 40 and 55 years old who had recovered from COVID-19. Material for sequencing was peripheral blood. The chain recombines TRBV6-6 with TRBJ2-1; 8 bases agree with TRBD1. Here the CDR3 DNA reads TGTGCCAGCAGCCCCCCGGCCCAGGGGGCATCCGAAGCGGCTTACAATGAGCAGTTCTTC. Translating gives CASSPPAQGASEAAYNEQFF.